Listed below are T cell receptor beta chains from one sample, sequenced in a study of blood T cell repertoires in COVID-19. Produced via immunoSEQ multiplex PCR; TCRdb's table is partial and in-frame only. The table lists some 90,000 clones, about 90% of them singletons. Sequenced sample: peripheral blood. Source of these receptors: a woman of 80 years or more with active or convalescent COVID-19. The CDR3 runs from the conserved cysteine through the conserved F or W. The D gene is left open where the match is weak. The size entry is marked missing in some rows and otherwise reads once, few, many or a size class.

j_call,v_call,clone_size,d_call,cdr3_nt,cdr3_aa
TRBJ2-1,TRBV18,few,.,TGTGCCAGCTCAAGTGGTCCTACGAGCTCCTACAATGAGCAGTTCTTC,CASSSGPTSSYNEQFF
TRBJ1-4,TRBV7-6,.,.,TGTGCCAGCAGCTTAGAGGTGGCCGGACAGCTTAATGAAAAACTGTTTTTT,CASSLEVAGQLNEKLFF
TRBJ1-1,TRBV7-2,.,.,TGTGCCAGCAGCCCGGAGGCGATTACAAACACTGAAGCTTTCTTT,CASSPEAITNTEAFF
TRBJ1-4,TRBV5-1,.,TRBD1,TGCGCCAGCAGCGACCACAGGGGAGCTAATGAAAAACTGTTTTTT,CASSDHRGANEKLFF
TRBJ2-5,TRBV7-9,.,.,TGTGCCAGCAGATACCCAGGGCAGAGCCAAGAGACCCAGTACTTC,CASRYPGQSQETQYF
TRBJ1-2,TRBV28,.,.,TGTGCCAGCAGTTCTCCTTCGGGGGTGGACGGCTACACCTTC,CASSSPSGVDGYTF
TRBJ1-4,TRBV7-2,.,TRBD1,TGTGCCAGCAGCTTTCGACAGGGGGCGGGTGAAAAACTGTTTTTT,CASSFRQGAGEKLFF
TRBJ1-1,TRBV5-6,.,.,TGTGCCAGCAGCTGGGGTGGAGTCGGGAGCACTGAAGCTTTCTTT,CASSWGGVGSTEAFF
TRBJ2-2,TRBV5-4,.,TRBD2,TGTGCCAGCAGCCGCGGGACTACTGCCCGGGGTGGGGAGCTGTTTTTT,CASSRGTTARGGELFF
TRBJ2-1,TRBV28,.,.,TGTGCCAGCAGTCTGCGCTACAATGAGCAGTTCTTC,CASSLRYNEQFF
TRBJ2-3,TRBV24-1,.,.,TGTGCCACCAGCGTAAGCACAGATACGCAGTATTTT,CATSVSTDTQYF